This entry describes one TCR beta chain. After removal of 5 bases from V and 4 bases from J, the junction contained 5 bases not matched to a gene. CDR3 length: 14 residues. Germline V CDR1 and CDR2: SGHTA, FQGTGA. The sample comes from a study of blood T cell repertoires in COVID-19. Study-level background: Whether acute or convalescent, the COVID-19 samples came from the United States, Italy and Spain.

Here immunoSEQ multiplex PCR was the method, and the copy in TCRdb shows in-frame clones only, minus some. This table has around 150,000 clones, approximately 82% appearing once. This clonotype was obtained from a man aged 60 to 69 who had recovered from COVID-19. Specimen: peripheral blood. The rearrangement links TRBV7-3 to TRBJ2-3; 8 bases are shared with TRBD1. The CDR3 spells CASSPSQGADTQYF. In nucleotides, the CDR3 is TGTGCCAGCAGCCCATCACAGGGGGCAGATACGCAGTATTTT. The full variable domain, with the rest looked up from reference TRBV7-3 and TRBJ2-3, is GAGVSQTPSNKVTEKGKYVELRCDPISGHTALYWYRQSLGQGPEFLIYFQGTGAADDSGLPNDRFFAVRPEGSVSTLKIQRTERGDSAVYLCASSPSQGADTQYFGPGTRLTVL.